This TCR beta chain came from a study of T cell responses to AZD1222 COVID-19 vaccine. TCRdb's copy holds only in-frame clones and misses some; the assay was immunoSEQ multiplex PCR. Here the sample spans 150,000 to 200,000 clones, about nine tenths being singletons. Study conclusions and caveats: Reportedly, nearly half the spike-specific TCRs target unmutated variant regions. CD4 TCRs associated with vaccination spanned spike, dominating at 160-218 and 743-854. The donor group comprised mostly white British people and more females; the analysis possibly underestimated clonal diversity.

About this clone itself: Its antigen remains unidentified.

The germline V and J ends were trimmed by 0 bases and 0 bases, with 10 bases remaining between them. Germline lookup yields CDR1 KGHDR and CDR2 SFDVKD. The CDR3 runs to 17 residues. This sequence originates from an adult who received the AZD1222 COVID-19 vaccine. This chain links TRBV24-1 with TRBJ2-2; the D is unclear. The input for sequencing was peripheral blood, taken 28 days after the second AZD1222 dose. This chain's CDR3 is CATSDLLGTANTGELFF. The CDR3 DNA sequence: TGTGCCACCAGTGATTTGCTAGGCACCGCGAACACCGGGGAGCTGTTTTTT.